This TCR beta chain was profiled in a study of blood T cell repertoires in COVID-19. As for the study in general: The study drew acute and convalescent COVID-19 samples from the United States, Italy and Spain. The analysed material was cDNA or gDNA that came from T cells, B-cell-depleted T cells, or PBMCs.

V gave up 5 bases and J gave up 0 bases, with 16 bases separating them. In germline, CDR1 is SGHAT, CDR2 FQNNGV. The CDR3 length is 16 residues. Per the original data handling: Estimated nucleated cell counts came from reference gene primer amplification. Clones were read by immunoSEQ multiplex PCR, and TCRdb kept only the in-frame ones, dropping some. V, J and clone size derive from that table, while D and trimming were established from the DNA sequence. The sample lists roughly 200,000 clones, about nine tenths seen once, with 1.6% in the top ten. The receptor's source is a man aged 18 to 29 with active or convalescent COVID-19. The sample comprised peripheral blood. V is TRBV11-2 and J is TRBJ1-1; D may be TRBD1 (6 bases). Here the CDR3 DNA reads TGTGCCAGCAGCCCCCTCTGGGGGCCCTTGAACACTGAAGCTTTCTTT. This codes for CASSPLWGPLNTEAFF.